The next 8 T cell receptor beta chains were all read from a single sample in a study of T cells in Graves' hyperthyroidism and ophthalmopathy. Regions amplified from RNA transcripts were the TCR beta CDR3 regions. The HTBI set primed first-round TCR CDR3 RT-PCR. TCRdb reprocessed the multiplex PCR reads with MiXCR, giving one entry per CDR3 protein. Here the sample spans 550,000 to 600,000 distinct CDR3 sequences, 16% being singletons. Sample: blood. The receptors originated from a woman under 30 with Graves' hyperthyroidism.

The table lists this clonotype with many counts. The CDR3 DNA reads as TGCAGTGCTAGTTTCGAGCGCCTAGTCACAGATACGCAGTATTTT. This translates into CSASFERLVTDTQYF. The gene calls are TRBV20-1 and TRBJ2-3; D gene uncertain. V was shortened by 3 bases and J by 2 bases, with 15 bases between the two germline ends. The germline V gene has CDR1 DFQATT and CDR2 SNEGSKA (reference sequence). The CDR3 spans 15 residues.

This chain joins TRBV15 and TRBJ1-5; D ambiguous. CDR1 is LNHNV and CDR2 is YYDKDF in the germline V gene (reference sequence). The length of the CDR3 is 15 residues. Trimming shortened V by 3 bases and J by 2 bases, and 11 bases separated the two germline ends. CDR3: CATSSKPPGNQPQHF. The CDR3 DNA follows: TGTGCCACCAGCAGTAAACCACCAGGCAATCAGCCCCAGCATTTT.

Ten or more counts support this clonotype. V gene TRBV27 combines with J gene TRBJ1-1; the D gene is possibly TRBD1 (5 bases). The germline V and J ends were trimmed by 2 bases and 2 bases, with 12 bases remaining between them. The CDR3 runs 15 residues. Germline lookup yields CDR1 MNHEY and CDR2 SMNVEV (reference sequence). CDR3 sequence: CASSLSPGTNTEAFF. DNA of the CDR3: TGTGCCAGCAGTTTAAGTCCAGGGACCAACACTGAAGCTTTCTTT.

The chain links TRBV4-3 to TRBJ1-2; tentative D call: TRBD1 (5 bases). Germline V gene data show CDR1 as LGHNA and CDR2 as YSLEER. The CDR3 has 17 amino acids. The V end was cut by 0 bases, the J end by 8 bases, with 22 bases between. This CDR3 is CASSQEPGAHLGGGYTF. The CDR3 nucleotides read TGCGCCAGCAGCCAAGAACCCGGGGCTCACCTAGGAGGAGGCTACACCTTC.

This clonotype was counted at least ten times. The gene calls are TRBV12-3 or TRBV12-4 and TRBJ2-7; D call uncertain. CDR3 size: 13 residues. Trimming removed 1 base at V and 13 bases at J, with 17 bases between. The CDR3 loop is CASSLGTVGGIYF. DNA of the CDR3: TGTGCCAGCAGTTTAGGGACCGTGGGTGGTATTTACTTC.

This clonotype was seen at least ten times. The chain employs TRBV11-3 and TRBJ2-1; 9 bases line up with TRBD2. V shed 1 base, J shed 8 bases, and the junction held 9 bases outside the gene matches. CDR3 length equals 16 residues. Germline V CDR1 and CDR2: SGHNT, YENEEA. CDR3 amino acids: CASSLVVSGGIDEQFF. For the CDR3, the DNA is TGTGCCAGCAGCTTAGTTGTTAGCGGGGGTATCGATGAGCAGTTCTTC.

This clonotype was picked up a small number of times. The chain combines TRBV19 with TRBJ2-1; possibly TRBD2 for D (6 bases). CDR3 length: 14 residues. From germline, CDR1 is LNHDA and CDR2 SQIVND (reference sequence). V lost 7 bases and J lost 3, with 13 bases in between. The CDR3 loop is CASIPWRGYNEQFF. The CDR3 DNA is TGTGCCAGTATCCCGTGGAGGGGCTACAATGAGCAGTTCTTC.

This clonotype has at least ten counts. The chain recombines TRBV15 with TRBJ2-5; D gene ambiguous. The CDR3 runs to 13 residues. V gave up 0 bases and J gave up 3 bases, with 5 bases separating them. CDR1 and CDR2 from the germline V gene are LNHNV and YYDKDF (reference sequence). DNA for the CDR3: TGTGCCACCAGCAGAGAGCAGGAAGAGACCCAGTACTTC. This gives the protein CATSREQEETQYF. The full variable domain, rest sourced from reference TRBV15 and TRBJ2-5, is DAMVIQNPRYQVTQFGKPVTLSCSQTLNHNVMYWYQQKSSQAPKLLFHYYDKDFNNEADTPDNFQSRRPNTSFCFLDIRSPGLGDTAMYLCATSREQEETQYFGPGTRLLVL.